These 22 T cell receptor beta chains originate from one sample sequenced in a study of T-cell reconstitution after alpha-beta-depleted transplantation in children. Unique molecular identifiers featured in how the TCRbeta library was prepared. TCRdb recomputed calls from the PCR reads with MiXCR, one row per CDR3 protein. The table lists 250,000 to 300,000 distinct CDR3 sequences, over 9.5% of them singletons. The sequenced sample was PBMCs, obtained before TCRalphabeta/CD19-depleted stem cell transplant. The receptors here all came from a boy under two years old with acute myeloid leukemia, due to receive a stem cell transplant.

This clonotype showed up many times. The chain is built from TRBV11-1 and TRBJ2-3; D unresolved. The CDR3 has 14 residues. Germline assignment: CDR1 SGHAT and CDR2 FQDESV (reference sequence). The germline V and J ends were trimmed by 3 bases and 6 bases, with 13 bases remaining between them. The chain's CDR3 is CASSLSRYGDTQYF. For the CDR3, the DNA is TGTGCCAGCAGCTTGTCTAGATATGGGGATACGCAGTATTTT.

There are many counts of this clonotype. The chain has TRBV10-3 and TRBJ2-6; TRBD1 is a possible D gene (6 bases). This CDR3 region has 14 residues. The V gene lost 4 bases and the J gene lost 2 bases, with 6 bases spanning the gap. Germline V CDR1 and CDR2: ENHRY, SYGVKD. The CDR3 sequence is CAISGGPGANVLTF. In nucleotides, the CDR3 is TGTGCCATCAGTGGGGGGCCTGGGGCCAACGTCCTGACTTTC.

This clonotype appeared many times. The CDR3 DNA reads as TGTGCCAGCAGTTACTCGTGGGGCAGGAATCAGCCCCAGCATTTT. It encodes CASSYSWGRNQPQHF. The chain uses TRBV6-2 or TRBV6-3 and TRBJ1-5; the D gene is possibly TRBD1 (5 bases). Germline lookup yields CDR1 MNHEY and CDR2 SVGEGT. The CDR3 totals 15 residues. V was clipped by 0 bases and J by 4 bases, with 10 bases between them.

This clonotype has only a few counts. The chain is built from TRBV29-1 and TRBJ2-2; possible D gene TRBD2, 8 bases. CDR3 length: 14 residues. CDR1 and CDR2 from the germline V gene are SQVTM and ANQGSEA. Trimming took off 6 bases at V and 3 bases at J, with 14 bases between the two ends. The CDR3 spells CSVGGGQYTGELFF. For the CDR3, the DNA is TGCAGCGTCGGGGGGGGACAGTACACCGGGGAGCTGTTTTTT.

A word on this clonotype: A much larger clone lies one base from this, so it may be a read error. V gene TRBV5-1 combines with J gene TRBJ2-4; 12 bases line up with TRBD2. The CDR3 sequence is 13 residues long. Germline CDR1 SGHRS, CDR2 YFSETQ. The CDR3 region is CASSWTSGNIQNF. DNA of the CDR3: TGCGCCAGCAGCTGGACTAGCGGGAACATTCAGAACTTC.

This clonotype was recorded many times. CDR3 in DNA: TGTGCCAGCAGCCAAAACGGCTGGAATAGTGAGACCCAGTACTTC. Protein: CASSQNGWNSETQYF. V usage is TRBV14 and J usage is TRBJ2-5, with D uncertain. Trimming stripped 2 bases from V and 5 bases from J, with 15 bases between. CDR3 length equals 15 residues. Germline V lookup: CDR1 SGHDN, CDR2 FVKESK.

This clonotype was detected many times. The CDR3, as DNA: TGCGCCAGCAGAGGAGGGACTAGCGGGAGAGTGCATACGCAGTATTTT. This codes for CASRGGTSGRVHTQYF. J is TRBJ2-3 and V is TRBV5-1, with 14 bases lining up with TRBD2. The CDR3 consists of 16 residues. In germline, CDR1 is SGHRS, CDR2 YFSETQ. V dropped 5 bases and J dropped 7; count of bases not matched to a gene: 9.

About this clonotype: This may be a read error: a much more frequent sequence differs by one nucleotide. The genes are TRBV5-1 and TRBJ2-2; D is unclear. Germline V CDR1 and CDR2: SGHRS, YFSETQ. The ends were cut back, 0 bases at V and 6 bases at J, with 12 bases in the middle. The CDR3 is 15 amino acids. The CDR3 spells CASSLAGCDAGELFF. CDR3 DNA sequence: TGCGCCAGCAGCTTGGCTGGGTGTGATGCCGGGGAGCTGTTTTTT.

This clonotype was observed at least ten times. This rearrangement joins TRBV12-5 to TRBJ2-2; D perhaps matches TRBD1 (5 bases). This CDR3 region has 13 residues. The V gene lost 4 bases and the J gene lost 5 bases, with 8 bases spanning the gap. From germline, CDR1 is LGHNT and CDR2 FRNRAP. The CDR3, as DNA: TGTGCTAGTGGTTCCAGGGAAACCGGGGAGCTGTTTTTT. As protein: CASGSRETGELFF. Full variable domain (rest looked up from reference TRBV12-5 and TRBJ2-2): DARVTQTPRHKVTEMGQEVTMRCQPILGHNTVFWYRQTMMQGLELLAYFRNRAPLDDSGMPKDRFSAEMPDATLATLKIQPSEPRDSAVYFCASGSRETGELFFGEGSRLTVL.

This clonotype showed up many times. V is TRBV7-3 and J is TRBJ2-3; 7 bases fit TRBD2. The CDR3 spans 14 residues. The V gene's germline CDR1 is SGHTA and CDR2 FQGTGA. V shed 4 bases, J shed 1 base, and the junction held 2 bases outside the gene matches. The CDR3 bases are TGTGCCAGCAGCTCCGGACTAGGCACAGATACGCAGTATTTT. This codes for CASSSGLGTDTQYF.

At least ten counts were recorded for this clonotype. The rearrangement links TRBV5-1 to TRBJ2-7, with unresolved D. Trimming removed 0 bases at V and 2 bases at J, with 12 bases between. Looked up from germline, CDR1 is SGHRS and CDR2 is YFSETQ. This CDR3 has 15 amino acids. The CDR3 DNA reads TGCGCCAGCAGCTTGGGCATCTACCTAGCCTACGAGCAGTACTTC. As protein: CASSLGIYLAYEQYF.

This sequence joins TRBV6-1 and TRBJ2-7; 7 bases fit TRBD2. J lost 3 bases, V lost 5 bases, and 4 bases had no gene match. Germline-derived CDR1 and CDR2 are MNHNS and SASEGT. The CDR3 loop spans 13 amino acids. The CDR3 spells CASSIRTSYEQYF. The CDR3, as DNA: TGTGCCAGCAGTATCCGGACTAGCTACGAGCAGTACTTC.

The sample holds many counts of this clonotype. V gene TRBV24-1 combines with J gene TRBJ2-6, with D possibly matching TRBD1 (6 bases). This CDR3 region has 14 residues. Trimming left V 7 bases short and J 0 bases short, with 6 bases between. Germline V gene sequence: CDR1 KGHDR, CDR2 SFDVKD. For the CDR3, the DNA is TGTGCCACCAGGGACAGCTCTGGGGCCAACGTCCTGACTTTC. This sequence encodes CATRDSSGANVLTF.

This clonotype has at least ten counts. This sequence joins TRBV9 and TRBJ2-5; 11 bases match TRBD2. After removal of 4 bases from V and 2 bases from J, the junction contained 4 bases not matched to a gene. The CDR3 is 15 amino acids. Germline V CDR1 and CDR2: SGDLS, YYNGEE. CDR3 protein: CASSTRLAGQETQYF. Here the CDR3 DNA reads TGTGCCAGCAGCACCCGACTAGCGGGGCAAGAGACCCAGTACTTC.

There are a few counts of this clonotype. The V gene is TRBV7-8, the J gene TRBJ2-2, with 10 positions matching TRBD2. The trim removed 5 bases at V and 5 bases at J, leaving 14 bases unmatched. The germline gives CDR1 SGHVS, CDR2 FQNEAQ. This CDR3 region has 18 residues. The CDR3 loop reads CASSPRAAGGPGTGELFF. The CDR3 coding sequence is TGTGCCAGCAGCCCCAGGGCAGCGGGGGGGCCGGGGACCGGGGAGCTGTTTTTT.

About this clonotype itself: A much larger clone differs by one base, so this may be a read error. The rearrangement links TRBV27 to TRBJ2-1; 10 nucleotides align to TRBD2. The CDR3 length is 15 residues. Germline loops: CDR1 MNHEY, CDR2 SMNVEV (reference sequence). The ends lost 2 bases at V and 6 bases at J; junction bases unmatched: 4. CDR3: CASSLGTSAVNEQFF. CDR3 DNA sequence: TGTGCCAGCAGTTTAGGGACTAGCGCGGTCAATGAGCAGTTCTTC.

The sample holds many counts of this clonotype. The chain links TRBV29-1 to TRBJ2-7; 8 bases align to TRBD1. The V and J ends lost 7 bases and 5 bases, in that order; junction bases with no gene match: 7. Germline lookup yields CDR1 SQVTM and CDR2 ANQGSEA. The CDR3 is made up of 12 amino acids. CDR3 in amino acids: CSASWTGNEQYF. CDR3 nucleotide sequence: TGCAGCGCCTCGTGGACAGGGAACGAGCAGTACTTC.

This clonotype has a handful of counts. V gene TRBV7-6 combines with J gene TRBJ1-1; D gene unclear. Trimming removed 0 bases at V and 3 bases at J, with 11 bases between. CDR1 is SGHVS, CDR2 FNYEAQ, per germline. The CDR3 loop spans 15 amino acids. The CDR3 reads CASSLAATPYTEAFF. DNA of the CDR3: TGTGCCAGCAGCTTAGCGGCAACGCCCTACACTGAAGCTTTCTTT. The entire variable domain, with the rest obtained from reference TRBV7-6 and TRBJ1-1, is as follows: GAGVSQSPRYKVTKRGQDVALRCDPISGHVSLYWYRQALGQGPEFLTYFNYEAQQDKSGLPNDRFSAERPEGSISTLTIQRTEQRDSAMYRCASSLAATPYTEAFFGQGTRLTVV.

The J gene is TRBJ2-1, the V gene TRBV7-6; D is perhaps TRBD1 (6 bases). Per the germline V gene, CDR1 is SGHVS and CDR2 is FNYEAQ. Trimming removed 1 base at V and 12 bases at J, with 16 bases between. The CDR3 is 14 amino acids. CDR3 nucleotides: TGTGCCAGCAGCTTAGTGGGACACCTTTACGTGCAGTTCTTC. This encodes CASSLVGHLYVQFF.

The chain employs TRBV12-5 and TRBJ2-1; no clear D gene. The CDR3 sequence is 12 residues long. Germline CDR1 LGHNT, CDR2 FRNRAP. The V end lost 5 bases, the J end lost 7 bases, and 9 bases lay between the germline ends. The CDR3 DNA sequence: TGTGCTAGTGGTGCTGACTCTAATGAGCAGTTCTTC. Its translation: CASGADSNEQFF.

The sample holds a few counts of this clonotype. CDR3 loop: CASTSVGVQTGELFF. Here the CDR3 DNA reads TGTGCCAGCACGAGTGTAGGGGTCCAGACCGGGGAGCTGTTTTTT. The chain is built from TRBV6-1 and TRBJ2-2, with a weak D call TRBD1 (5 bases). Trimming took off 7 bases at V and 5 bases at J, with 17 bases between the two ends. The germline V gene encodes CDR1 MNHNS and CDR2 SASEGT. There are 15 residues in the CDR3.

Worth noting for this clonotype: A much bigger clone sits one base away, suggesting this may be a read error. The gene calls are TRBV11-2 and TRBJ2-7; perhaps TRBD1 as D (6 bases). Trimming cost V 1 base and J 6 bases, with 10 bases left between them. CDR3 length: 13 amino acids. Germline V gene sequence: CDR1 SGHAT, CDR2 FQNNGV. The CDR3 protein is CASSLGDTCEQYF. The CDR3 nucleotides are TGTGCCAGCAGCTTAGGGGACACTTGCGAGCAGTACTTC.